This T cell receptor (beta chain) was retrieved from a study of control samples from healthy donors and cancer patients. Germline V gene sequence: CDR1 SNHLY, CDR2 FYNNEI. The V end was cut by 1 base, the J end by 6 bases, with 10 bases between. CDR3 size: 14 residues. Using immunoSEQ multiplex PCR, the repertoire was profiled, and TCRdb retains in-frame clones only, with some absent. This sample has 40,000 to 55,000 clones; roughly 90% occur once, and the top ten carry roughly 22%. The rearrangement joins TRBV2 to TRBJ1-5; unclear D gene. The TCR originated in a woman aged 40 to 50 with head and neck cancer. Material: PBMCs. The CDR3 protein is CASSEVSESQPQHF. CDR3 bases: TGTGCCAGCAGTGAAGTCTCCGAATCTCAGCCCCAGCATTTT.